This TCR beta chain was found in a study of blood T cell repertoires in COVID-19 (TCRdb year 2020). In the study overall: Collaborator samples came from the United States, Italy and Spain and covered acute and convalescent phases of COVID-19. The prospective study material was composed of cDNA or gDNA derived from T cells, B-cell-depleted T cells, or PBMCs. The dataset comprised deeply sampled blood TCRbeta repertoires from subjects exposed to, actively infected with, or recovered from COVID-19. A freely available public database, intended as a resource for researchers studying the immune response to SARS-CoV-2, is where the repertoires were released. Samples were obtained from the ongoing ImmuneRACE study (first 160 participants) and from 1,254 subjects provided by 6 global collaborators. The sample metadata nearly always contained a de-identified subject ID, COVID-19 status, age in years and sex. Where available, HLA class I and class II types were taken from metadata supplied by the sample provider and were not determined by assay-based typing.

The collaborating institutions used their own protocols to collect whole blood in K2EDTA tubes. For TCRbeta analysis, collaborators shipped samples in one of three forms: frozen whole blood, isolated PBMCs, or DNA extracted from either of those sample types. Compared with germline, V lacks 4 bases and J lacks 7 bases; bases without a gene match: 13. The CDR3 goes from the cysteine to the phenylalanine over 19 residues. Just CDR3 DNA is preserved here, 57 bases in frame from base 1. The immunoSEQ Assay, a bias-controlled multiplex PCR, was used to amplify TCRbeta CDR3 regions from genomic DNA. As for the original processing: The number of nucleated cells in each sample was estimated by amplification of reference gene primers within the assay. To quantify the absolute abundance of each unique TCRbeta CDR3 rearrangement, sequence reads were collapsed and filtered. For each sample, productive Simpson clonality was calculated as the square root of Simpson's diversity index over productive rearrangements. TCRdb carries this immuneACCESS record with in-frame sequences only. Its versions omit some clonotypes, under half of them owing to an unresolved V gene in the studies checked, with the rest unexplained. That table furnishes V, J and clone size, whereas the DNA furnished D and trimming. Within this sample are some 40,000 clones, with about 80% of them counted one time only. Around 17% of the sample is in the top ten clones.

This clone was seen only once. Its binding antigen is unknown. Per-nucleotide qualities are absent, and no much larger clonotype sits a single base away. Paper-wide results and their limitations: How much clinical and demographic metadata was included differed by source and by participant, and the metadata was provided uncurated.

This sequence was found in a man between 70 and 80 years old with acute or convalescent COVID-19. What was sequenced was peripheral blood. This receptor chain uses TRBV23-1 and TRBJ2-1; TRBD2 agrees with 16 junctional bases. TRBV23-1 falls under the ORF class, with uncertain function. CDR3 reads: CASSRSGLAGGPWVNEQFF. At the DNA level, the sequence is TGCGCCAGCAGTCGTTCGGGACTAGCGGGAGGGCCTTGGGTTAATGAGCAGTTCTTC.